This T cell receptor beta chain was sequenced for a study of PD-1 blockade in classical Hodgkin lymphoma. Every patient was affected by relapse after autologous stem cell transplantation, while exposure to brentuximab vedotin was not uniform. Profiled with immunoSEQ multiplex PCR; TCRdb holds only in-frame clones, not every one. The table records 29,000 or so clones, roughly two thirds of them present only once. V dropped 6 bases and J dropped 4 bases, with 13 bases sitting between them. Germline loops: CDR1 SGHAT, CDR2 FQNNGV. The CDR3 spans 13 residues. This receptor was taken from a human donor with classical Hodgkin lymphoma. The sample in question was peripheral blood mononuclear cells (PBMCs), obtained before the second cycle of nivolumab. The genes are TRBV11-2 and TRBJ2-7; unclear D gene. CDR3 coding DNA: TGTGCCAGCAGACCCTCCGGACGATACGAGCAGTACTTC. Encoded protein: CASRPSGRYEQYF.